Included here is one T cell receptor (beta chain) sequence, with context. Its antigen is not identified. Here immunoSEQ multiplex PCR was the method, and the copy in TCRdb shows in-frame clones only, minus some. The sample holds more than 9,500 clones, about 81% seen once. From germline, CDR1 is SNHLY and CDR2 FYNNEI. The CDR3 covers 16 residues. V lost 2 bases and J lost 4, with 17 bases in between. Peripheral blood came from all dose cohorts at three timepoints. This sample stems from a study of OX40 agonist ivuxolimab in advanced cancers. Across the study: Earlier anti-PD-1, anti-PD-L1 or anti-CTLA-4 therapy was permitted; 35% to 50% had received some.

Regarding the study as a whole: Both blood CD4+ and CD8+ T cells showed clonal growth by week 6 at 0.1 to 3.0 mg/kg. On average, CD8+ T cells showed a greater number of expanded clones than CD4+.

This clonotype was obtained from an adult with an advanced solid tumor such as melanoma, head and neck, liver or kidney cancer. The J gene is TRBJ1-2, the V gene TRBV2; D is perhaps TRBD1 (5 bases). The sample here was CD4+ or CD8+ T cells sorted from blood, taken in a trial of the OX40 agonist ivuxolimab. The CDR3 DNA sequence: TGTGCCAGCAGTGAATCGGGGCCCACGGTATCCTATGGCTACACCTTC. Translating it yields CASSESGPTVSYGYTF.